Sequencing of this TCR beta chain was carried out in a study of regulatory T cells in long-lasting Graves disease. Time point indicated: newly diagnosed GD, antithyroid drugs for less than 3 months. Following extraction of RNA from PBMCs, that RNA was used to make the TCR library. The length of the CDR3 is 17 residues. The trim removed 4 bases at V and 9 bases at J, leaving 15 bases unmatched. CDR1 is LGHNA and CDR2 is YNFKEQ in the germline V gene. Libraries of TCR beta came from iRepertoire HTBI primers plus Arm-PCR of CDR3 regions. TCRdb passed the multiplex PCR reads through MiXCR, listing each CDR3 protein once. The repertoire holds 360,000 or so distinct CDR3 sequences, with 16% as singletons. This same sample was also taken into another study, of T cells in Graves' hyperthyroidism and ophthalmopathy. That source reports: HTBI primers were employed in a first-round RT-PCR of the TCR CDR3.

This specimen consisted of peripheral blood mononuclear cells (PBMCs), obtained at new diagnosis, from a patient treated with antithyroid drugs. This sequence joins TRBV4-2 and TRBJ2-1; 10 positions match TRBD2. The source of this sequence is a man aged 40-50 years with Graves disease. CDR3 protein: CASSRHGQERGGGEQFF. DNA for the CDR3: TGTGCCAGCAGCCGACACGGGCAGGAGCGGGGGGGGGGTGAGCAGTTCTTC.